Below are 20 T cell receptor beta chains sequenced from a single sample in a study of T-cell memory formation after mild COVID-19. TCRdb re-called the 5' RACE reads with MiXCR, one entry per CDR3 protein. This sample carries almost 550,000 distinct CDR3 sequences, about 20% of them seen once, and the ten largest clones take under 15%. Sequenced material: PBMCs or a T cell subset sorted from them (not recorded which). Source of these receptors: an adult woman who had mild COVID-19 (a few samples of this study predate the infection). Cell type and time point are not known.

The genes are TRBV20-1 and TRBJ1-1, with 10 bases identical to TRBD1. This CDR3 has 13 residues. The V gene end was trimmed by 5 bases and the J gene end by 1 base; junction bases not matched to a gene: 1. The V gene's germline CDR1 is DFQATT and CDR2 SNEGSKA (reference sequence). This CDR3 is CSADRGPNTEAFF. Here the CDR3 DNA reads TGCAGTGCTGACAGGGGGCCGAACACTGAAGCTTTCTTT.

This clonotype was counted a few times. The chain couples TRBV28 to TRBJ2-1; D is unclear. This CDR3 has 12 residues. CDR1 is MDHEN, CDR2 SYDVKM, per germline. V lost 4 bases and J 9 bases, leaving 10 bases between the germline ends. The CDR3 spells CASSSRDGEQFF. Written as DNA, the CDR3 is TGTGCCAGCAGTTCGAGAGACGGTGAGCAGTTCTTC.

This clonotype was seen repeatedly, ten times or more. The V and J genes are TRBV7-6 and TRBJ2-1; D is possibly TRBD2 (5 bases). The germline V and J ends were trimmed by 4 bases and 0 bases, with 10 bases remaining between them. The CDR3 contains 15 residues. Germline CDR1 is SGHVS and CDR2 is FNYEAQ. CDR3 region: CASSSTRSSYNEQFF. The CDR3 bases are TGTGCCAGCAGCTCCACTAGGAGCTCCTACAATGAGCAGTTCTTC.

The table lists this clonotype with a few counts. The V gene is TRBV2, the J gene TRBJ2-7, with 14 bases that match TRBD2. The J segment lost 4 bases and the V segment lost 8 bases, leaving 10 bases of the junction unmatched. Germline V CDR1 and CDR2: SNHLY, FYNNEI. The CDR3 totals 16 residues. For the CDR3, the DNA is TGTGCCAGCCGAGCAGACGGGACTAGCGGGGGTTACGAGCAGTACTTC. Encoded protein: CASRADGTSGGYEQYF.

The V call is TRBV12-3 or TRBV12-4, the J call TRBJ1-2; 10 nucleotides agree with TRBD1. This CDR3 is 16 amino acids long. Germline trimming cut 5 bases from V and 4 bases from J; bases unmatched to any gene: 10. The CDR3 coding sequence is TGTGCCAGCAGTCGGGACAGGGGACGGGGTGGCTATGGCTACACCTTC. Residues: CASSRDRGRGGYGYTF.

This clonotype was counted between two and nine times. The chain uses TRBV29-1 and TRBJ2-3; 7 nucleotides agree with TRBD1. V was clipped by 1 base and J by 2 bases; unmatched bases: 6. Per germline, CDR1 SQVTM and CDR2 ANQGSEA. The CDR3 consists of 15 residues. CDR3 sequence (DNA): TGCAGCGTTGAAGGGACAGGCCAAGACACAGATACGCAGTATTTT. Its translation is CSVEGTGQDTDTQYF.

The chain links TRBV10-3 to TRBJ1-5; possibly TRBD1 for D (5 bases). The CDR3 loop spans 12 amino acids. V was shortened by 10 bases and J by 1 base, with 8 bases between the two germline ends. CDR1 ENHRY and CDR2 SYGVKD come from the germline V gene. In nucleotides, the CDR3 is TGTGCCACCCGGGACAGCAATCAGCCCCAGCATTTT. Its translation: CATRDSNQPQHF.

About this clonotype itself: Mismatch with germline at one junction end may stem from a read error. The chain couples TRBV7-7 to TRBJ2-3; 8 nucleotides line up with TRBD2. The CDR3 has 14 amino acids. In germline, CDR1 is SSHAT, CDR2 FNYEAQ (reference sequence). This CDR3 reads CASSPGLAPDTQYF. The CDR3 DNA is TGTGCTAGCAGCCCAGGACTAGCTCCCGATACGCAGTATTTT.

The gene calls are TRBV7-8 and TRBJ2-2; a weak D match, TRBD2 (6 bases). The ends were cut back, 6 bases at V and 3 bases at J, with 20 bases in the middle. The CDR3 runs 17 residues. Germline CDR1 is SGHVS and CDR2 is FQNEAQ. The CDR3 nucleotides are TGTGCCAGCAGTCTAGGTAGCGGTCGGTTCTACACCGGGGAGCTGTTTTTT. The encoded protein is CASSLGSGRFYTGELFF. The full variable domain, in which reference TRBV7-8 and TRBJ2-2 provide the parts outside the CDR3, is GAGVSQSPRYKVAKRGQDVALRCDPISGHVSLFWYQQALGQGPEFLTYFQNEAQLDKSGLPSDRFFAERPEGSVSTLKIQRTQQEDSAVYLCASSLGSGRFYTGELFFGEGSRLTVL.

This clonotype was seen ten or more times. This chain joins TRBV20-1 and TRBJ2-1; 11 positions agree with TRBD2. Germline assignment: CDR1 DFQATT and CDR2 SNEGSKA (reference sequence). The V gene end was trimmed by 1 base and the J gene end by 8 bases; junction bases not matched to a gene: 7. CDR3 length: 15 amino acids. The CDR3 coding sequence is TGCAGTGCTAGAGCTACTAGCGGGAGACTCGATGAGCAGTTCTTC. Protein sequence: CSARATSGRLDEQFF.

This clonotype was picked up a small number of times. This CDR3 reads CASSTGGLQGSTGSNTEAFF. In nucleotides, the CDR3 is TGTGCCAGCAGCACGGGGGGGTTGCAGGGCTCGACGGGGTCGAACACTGAAGCTTTCTTT. The chain joins TRBV7-9 to TRBJ1-1, with D maybe TRBD1 (5 bases). Germline V gene lookup returns CDR1 SEHNR and CDR2 FQNEAQ (reference sequence). The CDR3 is made up of 20 amino acids. Deletions cut 5 bases from V and 1 base from J, with 29 bases between.

As DNA, the CDR3 is TGTGCCAGCACCACGACTAGCGGGAAATCCTACGAGCAGTACTTC. It codes for CASTTTSGKSYEQYF. The chain is built from TRBV6-2 or TRBV6-3 and TRBJ2-7, with TRBD2 matching 11 bases. Germline V gene sequence: CDR1 MNHEY, CDR2 SVGEGT. CDR3 length equals 15 residues. Trimming removed 7 bases from V and 1 base from J; junction bases left unmatched: 6.

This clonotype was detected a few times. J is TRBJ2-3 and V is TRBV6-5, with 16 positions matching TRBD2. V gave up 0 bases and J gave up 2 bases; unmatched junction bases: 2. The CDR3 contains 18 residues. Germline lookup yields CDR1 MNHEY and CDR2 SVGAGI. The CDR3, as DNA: TGTGCCAGCAGTTACTCAGGGACTAGCGGGAGGGCCACAGATACGCAGTATTTT. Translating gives CASSYSGTSGRATDTQYF.

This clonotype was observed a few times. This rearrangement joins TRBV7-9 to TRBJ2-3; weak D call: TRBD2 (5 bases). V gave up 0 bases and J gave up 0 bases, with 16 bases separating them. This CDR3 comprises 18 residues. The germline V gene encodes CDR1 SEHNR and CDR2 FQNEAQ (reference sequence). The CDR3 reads CASSLANRRSFSTDTQYF. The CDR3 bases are TGTGCCAGCAGCTTAGCGAATCGGAGGAGCTTCAGCACAGATACGCAGTATTTT.

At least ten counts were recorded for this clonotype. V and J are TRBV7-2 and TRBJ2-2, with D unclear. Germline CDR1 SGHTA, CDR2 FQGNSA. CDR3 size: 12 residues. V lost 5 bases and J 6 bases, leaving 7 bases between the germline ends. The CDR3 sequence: CASSRTAGELFF. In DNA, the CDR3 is TGTGCCAGCAGCAGAACGGCCGGGGAGCTGTTTTTT.

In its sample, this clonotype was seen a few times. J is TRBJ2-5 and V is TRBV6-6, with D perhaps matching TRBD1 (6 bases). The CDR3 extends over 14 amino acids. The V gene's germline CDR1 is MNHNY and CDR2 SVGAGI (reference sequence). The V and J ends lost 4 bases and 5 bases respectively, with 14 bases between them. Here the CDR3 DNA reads TGTGCCAGCAGTTCCCCGAACAGGGTTGAGACCCAGTACTTC. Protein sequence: CASSSPNRVETQYF.

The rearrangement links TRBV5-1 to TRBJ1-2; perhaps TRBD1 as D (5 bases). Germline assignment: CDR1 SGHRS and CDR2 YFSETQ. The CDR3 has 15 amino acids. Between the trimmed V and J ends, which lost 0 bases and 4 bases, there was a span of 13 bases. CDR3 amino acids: CASSLEGSGGYGYTF. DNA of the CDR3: TGCGCCAGCAGCTTGGAGGGCTCTGGGGGCTATGGCTACACCTTC.

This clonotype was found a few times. The CDR3 sequence: CASSHRAGVQAYEQYF. In nucleotides, the CDR3 is TGTGCCAGCAGCCATCGCGCCGGGGTCCAGGCCTACGAGCAGTACTTC. V is TRBV7-8 and J is TRBJ2-7, with D possibly TRBD2 on 5 matching bases. The CDR3 loop spans 16 amino acids. The V gene lost 5 bases and the J gene lost 2 bases, with 19 bases spanning the gap. The germline V gene encodes CDR1 SGHVS and CDR2 FQNEAQ.

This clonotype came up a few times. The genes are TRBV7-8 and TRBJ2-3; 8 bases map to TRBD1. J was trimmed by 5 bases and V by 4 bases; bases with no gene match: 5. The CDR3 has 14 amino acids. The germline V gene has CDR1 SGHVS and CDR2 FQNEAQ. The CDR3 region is CASSSSTGGDTQYF. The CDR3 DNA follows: TGTGCCAGCAGCTCGTCCACAGGGGGAGATACGCAGTATTTT.

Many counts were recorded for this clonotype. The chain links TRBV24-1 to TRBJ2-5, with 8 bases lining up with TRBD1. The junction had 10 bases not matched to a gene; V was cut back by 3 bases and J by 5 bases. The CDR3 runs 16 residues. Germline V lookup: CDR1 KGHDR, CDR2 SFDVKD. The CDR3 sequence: CATSDATGGPRETQYF. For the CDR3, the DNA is TGTGCCACCAGTGATGCCACAGGGGGACCGCGGGAGACCCAGTACTTC.